This TCR beta chain was identified during a study of cytomegalovirus exposure and HLA in healthy donors. The overall study: The same platform as the roughly 630 first-cohort repertoires was used for the roughly 130 validation repertoires, a later analysis reported. Study-level results: Diagnosis of cytomegalovirus status made by the classifier reportedly showed high specificity and sensitivity. One later analysis, an examination of the 100 to 150 validation repertoires, found that first-cohort TCR clusters tended to co-occur in them.

Sequencing used immunoSEQ multiplex PCR; TCRdb keeps in-frame clones, though not all of them. The sample records about 160,000 clones, roughly 96% being singletons. CDR3 length equals 14 residues. Germline V CDR1 and CDR2: SGHTA, FQGNSA. V lost 5 bases, J lost 3 bases, and 8 bases lay in between. In regard to this clone: Its antigen remains unknown.

Separation from the roughly 670-subject first cohort characterized the 120-subject validation cohort, to which the donors belonged. The chain joins TRBV7-2 to TRBJ1-6, with D unresolved. Sequenced material: PBMCs. The TCR sequence derives from a woman aged 18-29 years in good health and CMV-seronegative. The CDR3 DNA sequence: TGTGCCAGCAGCATATTAAACTATAATTCACCCCTCCACTTT. Amino acids: CASSILNYNSPLHF.